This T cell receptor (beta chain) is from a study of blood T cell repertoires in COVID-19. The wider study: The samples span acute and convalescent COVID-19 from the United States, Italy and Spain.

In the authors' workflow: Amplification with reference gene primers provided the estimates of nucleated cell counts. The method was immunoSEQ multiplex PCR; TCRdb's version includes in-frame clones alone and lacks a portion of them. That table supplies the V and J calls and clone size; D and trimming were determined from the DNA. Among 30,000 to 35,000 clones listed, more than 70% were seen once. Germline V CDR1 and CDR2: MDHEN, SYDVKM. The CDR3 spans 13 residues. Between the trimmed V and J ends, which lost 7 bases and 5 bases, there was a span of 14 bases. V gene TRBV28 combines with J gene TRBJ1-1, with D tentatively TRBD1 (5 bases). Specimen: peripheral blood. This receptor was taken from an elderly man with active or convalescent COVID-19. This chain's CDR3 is CASTWGGRTEAFF. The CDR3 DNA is TGTGCCAGCACCTGGGGGGGTCGGACTGAAGCTTTCTTT.